This TCR beta chain was recovered during a study of OX40 agonist ivuxolimab in advanced cancers. Study context: Recorded diagnoses for dose-escalation patients were hepatocellular carcinoma, melanoma, renal cell or head and neck cancer.

For this clone: Its antigen is still unknown.

Only in-frame clones appear in the TCRdb table, and some are missing; sequencing was by immunoSEQ multiplex PCR. The sample consists of more than 70,000 clones, about 90% of them appearing once. This CDR3 region has 15 residues. V lost 5 bases and J lost 4; bases outside the gene matches: 8. Germline assignment: CDR1 SGHDN and CDR2 FVKESK. Points from the study as a whole: Averaging showed that CD8+ T cells had more expanded clones than CD4+ did.

The source material was CD4+ or CD8+ T cells sorted from blood, sampled in a trial of the OX40 agonist ivuxolimab. This chain uses TRBV14 with TRBJ1-3; 7 bases agree with TRBD1. The source of this sequence is an adult with an advanced solid tumor such as melanoma, head and neck, liver or kidney cancer. CDR3 sequence: CASSKQQGTGNTIYF. CDR3 bases: TGTGCCAGCAGCAAACAACAGGGGACGGGAAACACCATATATTTT.